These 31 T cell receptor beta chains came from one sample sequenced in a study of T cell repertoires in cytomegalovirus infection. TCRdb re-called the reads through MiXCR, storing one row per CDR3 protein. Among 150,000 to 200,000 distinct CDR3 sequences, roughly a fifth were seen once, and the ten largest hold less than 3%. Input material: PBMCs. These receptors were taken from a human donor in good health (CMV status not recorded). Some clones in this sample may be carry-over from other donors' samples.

The CDR3 region has the DNA TGTGCCAGCAGGTCCCGCACGGTGTCGAAGAATGAGCAGTTCTTC. Protein sequence: CASRSRTVSKNEQFF. The chain combines TRBV28 with TRBJ2-1, with D unresolved. The CDR3 sequence is 15 residues long. With 6 bases removed from V and 7 bases from J, the gap between germline ends came to 19 bases. Germline CDR1 reads MDHEN; CDR2 reads SYDVKM. Variable domain in full (rest from reference TRBV28 and TRBJ2-1): DVKVTQSSRYLVKRTGEKVFLECVQDMDHENMFWYRQDPGLGLRLIYFSYDVKMKEKGDIPEGYSVSREKKERFSLILESASTNQTSMYLCASRSRTVSKNEQFFGPGTRLTVL.

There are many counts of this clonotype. CDR3 loop: CASSSLRGRGANVLTF. The CDR3 nucleotides are TGTGCCAGCAGCTCCCTTCGAGGGCGCGGGGCCAACGTCCTGACTTTC. The gene calls are TRBV7-2 and TRBJ2-6; D possibly corresponds to TRBD2 (5 bases). CDR1 SGHTA and CDR2 FQGNSA come from the germline V gene. Between the trimmed V and J ends, which lost 4 bases and 4 bases, there was a span of 14 bases. The CDR3 runs 16 residues.

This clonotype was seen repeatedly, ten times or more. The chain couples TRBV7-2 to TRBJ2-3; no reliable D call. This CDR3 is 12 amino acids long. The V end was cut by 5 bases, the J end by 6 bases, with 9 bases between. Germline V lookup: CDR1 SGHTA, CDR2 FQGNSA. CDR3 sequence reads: CASSPLRDTQYF. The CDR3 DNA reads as TGTGCCAGCAGCCCCCTGCGGGATACGCAGTATTTT.

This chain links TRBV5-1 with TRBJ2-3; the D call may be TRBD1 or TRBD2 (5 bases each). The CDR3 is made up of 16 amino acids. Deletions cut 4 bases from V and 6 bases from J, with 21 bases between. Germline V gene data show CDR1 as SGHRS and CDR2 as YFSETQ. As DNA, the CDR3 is TGCGCCAGCAGCCCCACCGAGGGACGGACCACGGATACGCAGTATTTT. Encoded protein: CASSPTEGRTTDTQYF.

The CDR3 DNA reads TGTGCCAGCAGCTTCGGGACGGCTCCCTACGAGCAGTACTTC. Protein sequence: CASSFGTAPYEQYF. The chain is built from TRBV5-6 and TRBJ2-7; either TRBD1 or TRBD2 may fit D (5 bases each). CDR3 length equals 14 residues. The germline V gene has CDR1 SGHDT and CDR2 YYEEEE. The germline V and J ends were trimmed by 2 bases and 2 bases, with 11 bases remaining between them.

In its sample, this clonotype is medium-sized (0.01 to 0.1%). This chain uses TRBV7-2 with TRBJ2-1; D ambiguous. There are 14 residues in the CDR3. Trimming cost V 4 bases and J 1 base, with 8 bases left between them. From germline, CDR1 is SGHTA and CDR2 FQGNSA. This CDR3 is CASSSWDSYNEQFF. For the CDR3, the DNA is TGTGCCAGCAGCTCATGGGATTCCTACAATGAGCAGTTCTTC.

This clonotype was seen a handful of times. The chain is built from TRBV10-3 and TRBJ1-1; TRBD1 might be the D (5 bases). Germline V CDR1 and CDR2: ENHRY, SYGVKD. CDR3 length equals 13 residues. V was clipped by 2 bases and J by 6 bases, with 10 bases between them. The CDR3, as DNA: TGTGCCATCAGTGAGAACCGGGGCGCTGAAGCTTTCTTT. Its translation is CAISENRGAEAFF.

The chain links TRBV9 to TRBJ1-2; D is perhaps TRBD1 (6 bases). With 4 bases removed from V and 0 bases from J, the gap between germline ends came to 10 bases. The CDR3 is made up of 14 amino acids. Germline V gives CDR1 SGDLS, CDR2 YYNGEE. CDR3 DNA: TGTGCCAGCAGCCCCGACAGGCCTAACTATGGCTACACCTTC. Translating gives CASSPDRPNYGYTF. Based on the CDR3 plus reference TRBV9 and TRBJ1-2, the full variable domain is DSGVTQTPKHLITATGQRVTLRCSPRSGDLSVYWYQQSLDQGLQFLIQYYNGEERAKGNILERFSAQQFPDLHSELNLSSLELGDSALYFCASSPDRPNYGYTFGSGTRLTVV.

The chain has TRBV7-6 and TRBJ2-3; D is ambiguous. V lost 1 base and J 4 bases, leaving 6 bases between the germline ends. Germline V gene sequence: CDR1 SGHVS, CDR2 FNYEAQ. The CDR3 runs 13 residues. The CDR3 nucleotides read TGTGCCAGCAGCTTAGATGACGCAGATACGCAGTATTTT. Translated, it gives CASSLDDADTQYF.

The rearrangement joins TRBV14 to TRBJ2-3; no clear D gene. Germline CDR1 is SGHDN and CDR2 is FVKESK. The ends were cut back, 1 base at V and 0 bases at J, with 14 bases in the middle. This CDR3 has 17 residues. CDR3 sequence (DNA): TGTGCCAGCAGCCAAGCGGATGCAGCTCGTAGCACAGATACGCAGTATTTT. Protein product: CASSQADAARSTDTQYF.

The CDR3 is CASSYRQDSPGDYGYTF. The CDR3 DNA sequence: TGTGCCAGCAGCTACAGACAGGATTCACCCGGAGATTATGGCTACACCTTC. This chain connects TRBV6-5 to TRBJ1-2, with TRBD1 as a possible D gene (6 bases). The germline V and J ends were trimmed by 6 bases and 5 bases, with 25 bases remaining between them. Germline lookup yields CDR1 MNHEY and CDR2 SVGAGI. The CDR3 covers 17 residues.

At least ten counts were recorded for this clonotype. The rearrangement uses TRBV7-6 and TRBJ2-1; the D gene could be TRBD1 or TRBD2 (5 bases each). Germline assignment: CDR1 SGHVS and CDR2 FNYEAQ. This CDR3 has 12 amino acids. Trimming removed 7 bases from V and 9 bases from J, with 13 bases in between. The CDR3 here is CASTRGAGEQFF. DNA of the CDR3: TGTGCCAGCACCAGAGGGGCGGGTGAGCAGTTCTTC.

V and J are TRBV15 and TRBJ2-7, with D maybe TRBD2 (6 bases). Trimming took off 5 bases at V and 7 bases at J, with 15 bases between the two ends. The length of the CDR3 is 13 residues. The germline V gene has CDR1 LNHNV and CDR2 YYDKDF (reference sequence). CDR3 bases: TGTGCCACCAGCGGCGGGGTCCCCGGGGAGCAGTACTTC. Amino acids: CATSGGVPGEQYF.

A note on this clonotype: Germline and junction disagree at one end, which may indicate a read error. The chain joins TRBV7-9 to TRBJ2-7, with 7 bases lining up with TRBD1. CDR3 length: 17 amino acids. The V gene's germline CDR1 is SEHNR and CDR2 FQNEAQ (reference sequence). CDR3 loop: CANSFPRQGRSSYEQYF. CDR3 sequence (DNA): TGTGCCAACAGCTTCCCCCGACAGGGCCGGAGCTCCTACGAGCAGTACTTC.

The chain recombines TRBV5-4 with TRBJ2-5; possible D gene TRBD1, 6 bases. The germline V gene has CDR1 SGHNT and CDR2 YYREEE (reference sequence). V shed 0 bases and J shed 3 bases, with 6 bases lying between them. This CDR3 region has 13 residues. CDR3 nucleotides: TGTGCCAGCAGCTTGGGGACAGAAGAGACCCAGTACTTC. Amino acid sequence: CASSLGTEETQYF.

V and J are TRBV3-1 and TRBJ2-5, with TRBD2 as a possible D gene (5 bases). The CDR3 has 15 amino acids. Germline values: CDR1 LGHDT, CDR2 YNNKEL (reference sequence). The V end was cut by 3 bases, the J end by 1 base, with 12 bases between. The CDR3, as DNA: TGTGCCAGCAGCCATGCCACTAGGACCCAAGAGACCCAGTACTTC. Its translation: CASSHATRTQETQYF.

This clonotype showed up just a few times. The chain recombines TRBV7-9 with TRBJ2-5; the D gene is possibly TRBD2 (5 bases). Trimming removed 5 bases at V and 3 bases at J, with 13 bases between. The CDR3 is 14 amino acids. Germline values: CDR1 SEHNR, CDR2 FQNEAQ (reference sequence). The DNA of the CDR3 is TGTGCCAGCAGCGAAAACAGCGGAAAAGAGACCCAGTACTTC. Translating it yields CASSENSGKETQYF.

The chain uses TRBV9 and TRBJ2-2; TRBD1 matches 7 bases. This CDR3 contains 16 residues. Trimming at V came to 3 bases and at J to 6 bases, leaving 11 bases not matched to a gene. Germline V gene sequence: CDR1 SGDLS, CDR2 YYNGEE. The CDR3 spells CASSARQGANPGELFF. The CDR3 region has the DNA TGTGCCAGCAGCGCCAGACAGGGCGCAAACCCCGGGGAGCTGTTTTTT.

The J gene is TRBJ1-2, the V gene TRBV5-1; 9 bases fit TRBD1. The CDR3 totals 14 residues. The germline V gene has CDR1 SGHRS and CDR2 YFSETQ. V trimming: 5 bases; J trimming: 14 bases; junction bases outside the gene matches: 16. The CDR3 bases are TGCGCCAGCAGACGAGTCCCGGGACAGGGTTTGGGGACCTTC. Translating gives CASRRVPGQGLGTF. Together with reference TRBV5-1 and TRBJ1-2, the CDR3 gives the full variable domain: KAGVTQTPRYLIKTRGQQVTLSCSPISGHRSVSWYQQTPGQGLQFLFEYFSETQRNKGNFPGRFSGRQFSNSRSEMNVSTLELGDSALYLCASRRVPGQGLGTFGSGTRLTVV.

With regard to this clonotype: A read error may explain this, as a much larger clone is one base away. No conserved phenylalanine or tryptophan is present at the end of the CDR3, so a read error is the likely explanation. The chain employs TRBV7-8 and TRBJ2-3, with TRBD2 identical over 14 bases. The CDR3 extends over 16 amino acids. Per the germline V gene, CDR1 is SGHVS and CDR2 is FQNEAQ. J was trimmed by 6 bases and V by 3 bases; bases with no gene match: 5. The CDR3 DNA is TGTGCCAGCAGCTTCCGACTAGCGGGGGGGCCGGATACGCAGTATCTT. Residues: CASSFRLAGGPDTQYL.

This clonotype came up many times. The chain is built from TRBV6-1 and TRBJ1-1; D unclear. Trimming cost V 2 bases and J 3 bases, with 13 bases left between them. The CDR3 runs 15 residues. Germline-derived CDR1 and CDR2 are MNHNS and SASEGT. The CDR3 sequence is CASSESAVLDTEAFF. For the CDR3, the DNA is TGTGCCAGCAGTGAAAGCGCCGTGTTGGACACTGAAGCTTTCTTT.

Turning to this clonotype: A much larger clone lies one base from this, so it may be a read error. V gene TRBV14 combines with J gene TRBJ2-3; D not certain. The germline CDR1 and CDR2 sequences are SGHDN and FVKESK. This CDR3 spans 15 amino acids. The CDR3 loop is CANSNQLASTDTQYF. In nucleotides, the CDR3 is TGTGCCAACAGCAACCAGCTTGCTAGCACAGATACGCAGTATTTT.

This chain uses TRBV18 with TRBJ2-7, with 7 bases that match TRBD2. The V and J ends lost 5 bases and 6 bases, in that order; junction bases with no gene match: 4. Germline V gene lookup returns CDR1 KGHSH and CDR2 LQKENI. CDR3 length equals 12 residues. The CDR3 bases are TGTGCCAGCTCATCGGGGGGAGTCGAGCAGTACTTC. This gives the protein CASSSGGVEQYF.

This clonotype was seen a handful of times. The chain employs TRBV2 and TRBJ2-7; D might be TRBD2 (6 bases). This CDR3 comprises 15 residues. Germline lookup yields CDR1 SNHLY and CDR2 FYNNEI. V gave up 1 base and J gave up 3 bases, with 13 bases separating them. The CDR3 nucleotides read TGTGCCAGCAGTGAAGGGTGGGGGGAGTTCTACGAGCAGTACTTC. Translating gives CASSEGWGEFYEQYF.

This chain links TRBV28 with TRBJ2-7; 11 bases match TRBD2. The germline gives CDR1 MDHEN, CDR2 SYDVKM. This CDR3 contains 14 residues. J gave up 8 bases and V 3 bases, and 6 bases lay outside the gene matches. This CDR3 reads CASSFTSGSDKQYF. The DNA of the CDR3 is TGTGCCAGCAGTTTTACTAGCGGGAGTGATAAGCAGTACTTC.

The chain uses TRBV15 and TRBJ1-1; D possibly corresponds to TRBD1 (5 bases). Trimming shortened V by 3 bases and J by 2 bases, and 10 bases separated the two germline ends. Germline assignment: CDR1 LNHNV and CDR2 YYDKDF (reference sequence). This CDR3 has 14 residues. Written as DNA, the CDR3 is TGTGCCACCAGCAGTTTTGACAGTAACACTGAAGCTTTCTTT. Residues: CATSSFDSNTEAFF.

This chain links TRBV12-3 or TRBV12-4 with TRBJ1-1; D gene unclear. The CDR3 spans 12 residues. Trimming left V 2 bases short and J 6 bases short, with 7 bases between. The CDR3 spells CASSLRTAEAFF. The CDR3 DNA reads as TGTGCCAGCAGTTTAAGGACGGCTGAAGCTTTCTTT.

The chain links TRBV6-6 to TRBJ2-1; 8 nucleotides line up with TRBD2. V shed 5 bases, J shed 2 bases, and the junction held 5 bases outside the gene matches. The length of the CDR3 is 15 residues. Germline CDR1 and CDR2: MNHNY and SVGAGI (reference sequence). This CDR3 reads CASSQSGSAYNEQFF. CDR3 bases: TGTGCCAGCAGTCAGAGCGGGAGCGCCTACAATGAGCAGTTCTTC.

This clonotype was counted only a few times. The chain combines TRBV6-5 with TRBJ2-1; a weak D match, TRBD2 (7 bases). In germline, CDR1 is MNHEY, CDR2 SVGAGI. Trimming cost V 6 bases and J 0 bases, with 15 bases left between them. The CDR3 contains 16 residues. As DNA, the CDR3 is TGTGCCAGCAGCCATAGGGGGGGCTACTCCTACAATGAGCAGTTCTTC. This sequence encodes CASSHRGGYSYNEQFF.

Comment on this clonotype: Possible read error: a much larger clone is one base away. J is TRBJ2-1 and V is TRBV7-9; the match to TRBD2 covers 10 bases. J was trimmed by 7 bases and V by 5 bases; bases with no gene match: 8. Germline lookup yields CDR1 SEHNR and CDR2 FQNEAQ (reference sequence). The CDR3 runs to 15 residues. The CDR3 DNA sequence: TGTGCCAGCAGCCCTATAGCGGGAGGAAATAATGAGCAGTTCTTC. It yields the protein CASSPIAGGNNEQFF.

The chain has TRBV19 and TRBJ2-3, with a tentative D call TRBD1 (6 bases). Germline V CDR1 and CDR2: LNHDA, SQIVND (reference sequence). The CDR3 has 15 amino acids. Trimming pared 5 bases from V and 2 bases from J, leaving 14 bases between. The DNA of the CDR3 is TGTGCCAGTAGTTACCTGGACAGCTACACAGATACGCAGTATTTT. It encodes CASSYLDSYTDTQYF.